The entry that follows covers one T cell receptor beta chain sequence. Its specificity is unknown. Treatment here: roughly nine-day PBMC culture with coronavirus spike peptide pools or control peptides (ViraFEST assay). Each well received two million PBMCs, cultured with roughly 9.4 IU/ml IL-2 and approximately 10 ug/ml peptide pools. The sample comes from a study of vaccination and CD4 T cells after COVID-19. The Oncomine TCR Beta short-read assay sequenced DNA from cultured CD4+ T cells. One entry per CDR3 protein, called by TCRdb with MiXCR from the PCR reads. Of more than 10,000 distinct CDR3 sequences listed, around 35% are singletons. This CDR3 is built from 16 residues. The germline V and J ends were trimmed by 5 bases and 5 bases, with 21 bases remaining between them. CDR1 is SGHTA and CDR2 is FQGNSA in the germline V gene.

What was sequenced was cultured CD4+ T cells from blood. This rearrangement joins TRBV7-2 to TRBJ2-5; D is perhaps TRBD1 (5 bases). The clonotype comes from a human donor with COVID-19. The CDR3 DNA is TGTGCCAGCAGCCCCCGACAGTTCGGAGTGGCGGAGACCCAGTACTTC. It codes for CASSPRQFGVAETQYF.